This T cell receptor beta chain derives from a study of blood T cell repertoires in COVID-19. The wider study: The United States, Italy and Spain supplied acute and convalescent COVID-19 samples.

Germline CDR1 is MNHEY and CDR2 is SMNVEV (reference sequence). The CDR3 has 19 residues. V shed 2 bases and J shed 6 bases, with 29 bases lying between them. Per the original data handling: For nucleated cells, counts were estimated from reference gene primer amplification. TCRdb's table, derived via immunoSEQ multiplex PCR, lists solely in-frame clones and lacks some. V and J calls and clone size are as listed in that table; D and trimming were resolved from the DNA. Here the sample spans roughly 8,200 clones, approximately 84% being singletons. Only a few counts were recorded for this clone. The TCR originated in a human donor with active COVID-19. The donor label of this sample is uncertain. V is TRBV27 and J is TRBJ2-7; D perhaps matches TRBD1 (6 bases). Source material: peripheral blood. CDR3 bases: TGTGCCAGCAGTTTAAGGCCAGGGCCGGGACACATCAACTGGGGCGAGCAGTACTTC. It yields the protein CASSLRPGPGHINWGEQYF.